The 16 T cell receptor beta chains below come from one sample, sequenced in a study of blood T cells in healthy people across ages. Alongside a J-beta primer mix, a sample-barcoded 5' primer served in a second PCR lasting about 6 to 12 cycles. TCRdb re-analysed the 5' RACE reads in MiXCR, keeping a single row per CDR3 protein. The data contain fewer than 1,200,000 distinct CDR3 sequences, roughly a quarter of them singletons. These same records also appear under a second study, on T cells of mothers and their children.

What was sequenced was blood. The receptors shown here come from a girl aged 2 to 9 in good health.

The rearrangement joins TRBV7-2 to TRBJ2-1; 9 bases are a match to TRBD2. Trimming took 1 base from V and 2 from J; bases not matched to a gene: 6. Germline assignment: CDR1 SGHTA and CDR2 FQGNSA. This CDR3 has 17 residues. CDR3 in amino acids: CASSLVGASGTYNEQFF. The CDR3 nucleotides read TGTGCCAGCAGCTTAGTCGGGGCTAGCGGGACCTACAATGAGCAGTTCTTC.

This clonotype was observed a few times. The chain joins TRBV2 to TRBJ2-4; no clear D gene. This CDR3 has 11 amino acids. The V gene's germline CDR1 is SNHLY and CDR2 FYNNEI. V gave up 10 bases and J gave up 5 bases, with 9 bases separating them. CDR3 bases: TGTGCCACCACAAGGGAAAACATTCAGTACTTC. It translates to CATTRENIQYF.

V is TRBV12-3 or TRBV12-4 and J is TRBJ1-2; D is undetermined. Trimming pared 1 base from V and 4 bases from J, leaving 7 bases between. The CDR3 is made up of 13 amino acids. The CDR3 region is CASSLERIYGYTF. As DNA, the CDR3 is TGTGCCAGCAGTTTAGAGCGGATCTATGGCTACACCTTC.

The table lists this clonotype with a count of one. CDR3 in amino acids: CSAPSWGGSQYYNEQFF. Written as DNA, the CDR3 is TGCAGTGCCCCGTCGTGGGGGGGCTCCCAATACTACAATGAGCAGTTCTTC. The gene calls are TRBV20-1 and TRBJ2-1, with D possibly TRBD2 on 7 matching bases. The CDR3 runs to 17 residues. The germline V and J ends were trimmed by 6 bases and 3 bases, with 24 bases remaining between them. Germline-derived CDR1 and CDR2 are DFQATT and SNEGSKA (reference sequence).

This chain joins TRBV12-3 or TRBV12-4 and TRBJ2-4; D call uncertain. The CDR3 loop spans 16 amino acids. The V gene lost 3 bases and the J gene lost 2 bases, with 14 bases spanning the gap. The chain's CDR3 is CASSFGARPTKNIQYF. CDR3 coding DNA: TGTGCCAGCAGTTTCGGAGCCAGGCCCACCAAAAACATTCAGTACTTC.

Only a few counts were recorded for this clonotype. An end of the junction differs from the germline gene, which may be a read error. The CDR3: CSARGQDGTPYEQYF. CDR3 nucleotide sequence: TGCAGTGCTAGAGGACAAGACGGTACTCCCTACGAACAGTACTTC. The V call is TRBV20-1, the J call TRBJ2-7; D ambiguous. Germline CDR1 DFQATT, CDR2 SNEGSKA (reference sequence). The CDR3 covers 15 residues.

The V gene is TRBV6-1, the J gene TRBJ2-5; TRBD2 agrees at 15 bases. Losses at the gene ends were 4 bases for V and 5 bases for J; bases not matched to a gene: 2. Germline V gene data show CDR1 as MNHNS and CDR2 as SASEGT. This CDR3 has 15 amino acids. The CDR3 region is CASSGGTSGGETQYF. In nucleotides, the CDR3 is TGTGCCAGCAGTGGAGGGACTAGCGGGGGGGAGACCCAGTACTTC.

This clonotype occurred a few times. V and J are TRBV2 and TRBJ2-7, with D perhaps TRBD2 (6 bases). Germline CDR1 is SNHLY and CDR2 is FYNNEI. V was pared by 5 bases and J by 2 bases, with 16 bases between. The CDR3 is made up of 15 amino acids. The CDR3 loop reads CASSPSRDLTYEQYF. Written as DNA, the CDR3 is TGTGCCAGCAGTCCATCCCGGGACTTAACCTACGAGCAGTACTTC.

The chain combines TRBV6-1 with TRBJ2-5, with D perhaps matching TRBD1 or TRBD2 (5 bases each). The CDR3 covers 16 residues. Looked up from germline, CDR1 is MNHNS and CDR2 is SASEGT. With 6 bases removed from V and 2 bases from J, the gap between germline ends came to 19 bases. The CDR3 reads CASRLTPGPGQETQYF. Here the CDR3 DNA reads TGTGCCAGCAGGCTTACTCCGGGGCCGGGACAAGAGACCCAGTACTTC.

The rearrangement joins TRBV24-1 to TRBJ2-2; 7 bases match TRBD2. The ends lost 4 bases at V and 0 bases at J; junction bases unmatched: 4. Germline CDR1 and CDR2: KGHDR and SFDVKD. This CDR3 is built from 16 residues. The DNA for the CDR3 is TGTGCCACCAGTGACACCGGGACTACGAACACCGGGGAGCTGTTTTTT. This sequence encodes CATSDTGTTNTGELFF.

There are many counts of this clonotype. The junction and the germline gene differ at one end; a read error may be behind it. The gene calls are TRBV4-1 and TRBJ2-3; D is ambiguous. Germline-derived CDR1 and CDR2 are MGHRA and YSYEKL. The CDR3 spans 13 residues. CDR3 loop: CASSQPNTDTQYF. CDR3 sequence (DNA): TGTGCCAGCAGCCAACCGAACACAGATACGCAGTATTTT.

CDR3 loop: CASSYSTRGQREQYF. In nucleotides, the CDR3 is TGTGCCAGCAGTTACTCGACCAGGGGGCAGCGCGAGCAGTACTTC. The rearrangement uses TRBV6-5 and TRBJ2-7; 8 bases match TRBD1. CDR3 length equals 15 residues. Germline assignment: CDR1 MNHEY and CDR2 SVGAGI. The junction had 7 bases not matched to a gene; V was cut back by 0 bases and J by 6 bases.

This clonotype was found a few times. The rearrangement links TRBV7-2 to TRBJ2-1; 13 bases align to TRBD2. The CDR3 length is 16 residues. Germline assignment: CDR1 SGHTA and CDR2 FQGNSA. V shed 5 bases, J shed 10 bases, and the junction held 11 bases outside the gene matches. The CDR3 DNA follows: TGTGCCAGCAGCCAAACGTGGACTAGCGGGAGTTCAGAGCAGTTCTTC. Its translation: CASSQTWTSGSSEQFF.

The J gene is TRBJ2-5, the V gene TRBV4-3; D is perhaps TRBD2 (5 bases). The J call may not be correct, given that the DNA end is closer to TRBJ2-7. Germline-derived CDR1 and CDR2 are LGHNA and YSLEER. The CDR3 extends over 16 amino acids. The CDR3 bases are TGCGCCAGCAGCCAGGCGATCGGGGTTACCTCCTACGAGCAGTACTTC. Amino acid sequence: CASSQAIGVTSYEQYF.

Comment on this clonotype: Germline and junction disagree at one end, which may indicate a read error. This sequence joins TRBV13 and TRBJ2-5; 8 positions match TRBD2. The J call is in doubt because the DNA end fits TRBJ2-7 better. CDR1 is PRHDT and CDR2 is FYEKMQ in the germline V gene (reference sequence). The CDR3 loop spans 15 amino acids. CDR3 in amino acids: CASTLREGPTYEQYF. CDR3 nucleotides: TGTGCCAGCACCTTACGGGAGGGGCCAACCTACGAGCAGTACTTC.

This clonotype was recorded a few times. The conserved phenylalanine or tryptophan is not found at the CDR3 terminus, so this likely reflects a read error. No DNA is shown, since the ends of the CDR3 on it are uncertain; the CDR3 is the one TCRdb lists. CDR3 loop: CSAASGTSDPTDTQCL. The rearrangement uses TRBV29-1 and TRBJ2-3; TRBD2 reflects the table's D call only, with no check against the DNA. The CDR3 adds up to 16 amino acids, both ends counted. Germline-derived CDR1 and CDR2 are SQVTM and ANQGSEA.